A selection of T cell receptor beta chains follows, all from one sample in a study of molecular identifiers for immune sequencing clone quantification. TCRdb independently ran MiXCR on the PCR reads; one entry per CDR3 protein. Of about 640,000 distinct CDR3 sequences in the sample, 15% to 20% were seen once. Sequencing input: naive CD8+ T cells from blood, with Jurkat cell RNA spiked in. Receptors were obtained from a human donor in good health. Some libraries in this study had Jurkat cell RNA spiked in. The CDR3 runs from the conserved cysteine through the conserved F or W. The order of the fields is clone size, D gene, J gene, V gene, CDR3 DNA, CDR3 protein. A D gene is named only where the DNA matches it firmly. Not all rows give a size; the values are once, few, many and, for expanded clones, a class.

many . TRBJ1-4 TRBV5-5 TGTGCCAGCAGCAAGGGAGGTCTTAATGAAAAACTGTTTTTT CASSKGGLNEKLFF
many TRBD2 TRBJ2-5 TRBV28 TGTGCCAGCAGTTTAGGCGGGAGGGTCCAAGAGACCCAGTACTTC CASSLGGRVQETQYF
. TRBD1 TRBJ2-3 TRBV9 TGTGCCAGCAGCACTTTCACAGGGGGCTCTGCAGATACGCAGTATTTT CASSTFTGGSADTQYF
many . TRBJ2-7 TRBV28 TGTGCCAGCAGTCAGAGACTAGTAAGGAACTACGAGCAGTACTTC CASSQRLVRNYEQYF
many . TRBJ2-4 TRBV7-9 TGTGCCAGCAGCTTAGCCCATTCCAGTGCGGAAAACATTCAGTACTTC CASSLAHSSAENIQYF
many TRBD2 TRBJ2-1 TRBV4-1 TGCGCCAGCAGAGGAGCGGGGCGATACAATGAGCAGTTCTTC CASRGAGRYNEQFF
. . TRBJ2-2 TRBV11-2 TGTGCCAGCAGCCGAGCCGACGGACTACCAAACACCGGGGAGCTGTTTTTT CASSRADGLPNTGELFF
few TRBD2 TRBJ2-1 TRBV9 TGTGCCAGCAGCGCCGCCGGGACTAGCGGAAACAATGAGCAGTTCTTC CASSAAGTSGNNEQFF
few TRBD2 TRBJ2-1 TRBV5-4 TGTGCCAGCAGCACCCCGGCACTAGCGGGAGTAAGCGATGAGCAGTTCTTC CASSTPALAGVSDEQFF
many . TRBJ2-7 TRBV11-2 TGTGCCAGCAGCTTACAGGGGATACAGTACGAGCAGTACTTC CASSLQGIQYEQYF
many TRBD2 TRBJ2-7 TRBV7-2 TGTGCCAGCAGCTTGTGGACTAGCGAGTACGAGCAGTACTTC CASSLWTSEYEQYF
. TRBD1 TRBJ1-4 TRBV5-1 TGCGCCAGCAGCTTGGCCTCAGGGGGCCCTAATGAAAAACTGTTTTTT CASSLASGGPNEKLFF
many . TRBJ2-5 TRBV28 TGTGCCAGCACCGCTAACGGGACCCAGTACTTC CASTANGTQYF
many . TRBJ2-7 TRBV28 TGTGCCAGCAGTCCCACGGGACAAACTCCCTACGAGCAGTACTTC CASSPTGQTPYEQYF
. . TRBJ2-7 TRBV27 TGTGCCAGCAGTTTGGGGTCCGGAAGCCCCTACGAGCAGTACTTC CASSLGSGSPYEQYF
many . TRBJ1-1 TRBV6-6 TGTGCCAGCACGGAAGGACCGAGCACTGAAGCTTTCTTT CASTEGPSTEAFF
many TRBD2 TRBJ2-3 TRBV19 TGTGCCAGTAGTATCGTGTTGGCTAGCGGGGGCAGCACAGATACGCAGTATTTT CASSIVLASGGSTDTQYF
many . TRBJ2-3 TRBV12-3/TRBV12-4 TGTGCGACCACGGGGGCTAGCGTCACAGATACGCAGTATTTT CATTGASVTDTQYF
. TRBD2 TRBJ2-1 TRBV9 TGTGCCAGCAGCGTGCTAGCGGGAGGGCCGAGCTCCTACAATGAGCAGTTCTTC CASSVLAGGPSSYNEQFF
. . TRBJ1-1 TRBV4-1 TGCGCCAGCAGCTCCCCTAACGACAGCACTGAAGCTTTCTTT CASSSPNDSTEAFF
few . TRBJ1-5 TRBV27 TGTGCCAGCAGTCCATCCTCGGGGAGCAATCAGCCCCAGCATTTT CASSPSSGSNQPQHF
many TRBD2 TRBJ2-1 TRBV29-1 TGCAGCGTTAAGGGACTAGCGGCCTACAATGAGCAGTTCTTC CSVKGLAAYNEQFF
many . TRBJ2-7 TRBV30 TGTGCCTGGAGCGGGACCCTCGAGCAGTACTTC CAWSGTLEQYF
many . TRBJ2-2 TRBV29-1 TGCAGCGCCCTCATGGAGAACACCGGGGAGCTGTTTTTT CSALMENTGELFF
many . TRBJ1-3 TRBV9 TGTGCCAGCAGCGTAGGGCGTTCAGGAAACACCATATATTTT CASSVGRSGNTIYF
many . TRBJ2-4 TRBV7-9 TGTGCCAGCAGCTCCCCCCAGGCCGGGGACATTCAGTACTTC CASSSPQAGDIQYF
many . TRBJ1-1 TRBV9 TGTGCCAGCAGCGTAGAGTCTAACACTGAAGCTTTCTTT CASSVESNTEAFF
. . TRBJ1-2 TRBV12-3/TRBV12-4 TGTGCCAGCAGTTTTGGGGGGTTGGGCTATGGCTACACCTTC CASSFGGLGYGYTF
many . TRBJ2-7 TRBV6-5 TGTGCCAGCAGCCCACTGACAGGCGAGCAGTACTTC CASSPLTGEQYF
few . TRBJ2-7 TRBV20-1 TGCAGTGCAAGCTCAAGCCAGACGATTTCCTACGAGCAGTACTTC CSASSSQTISYEQYF
. TRBD2 TRBJ2-1 TRBV6-2/TRBV6-3 TGTGCCAGCAGTTATCATTGGGCTAGCGGGTCCATAACCATTTACAATGAGCAGTTCTTC CASSYHWASGSITIYNEQFF
few . TRBJ1-2 TRBV7-9 TGTGCCAGCGGAAGCCCCGAAGGAAGGGGTTTACCCAACTATGGCTACACCTTC CASGSPEGRGLPNYGYTF
many . TRBJ1-1 TRBV13 TGTGCCAGCAGCGCCCACAGGGAAACTGAAGCTTTCTTT CASSAHRETEAFF
many TRBD2 TRBJ2-1 TRBV2 TGTGCCAGCAGTGAAGGACTAGCGGGAGGGCCTTGGTTCTTC CASSEGLAGGPWFF
many . TRBJ1-1 TRBV4-1 TGCGCCAGCAGCCAAGAGGCGGGCGCAACTGAAGCTTTCTTT CASSQEAGATEAFF
few TRBD1 TRBJ1-6 TRBV19 TGTGCCAGTAGCATACGGGGACAGGGCTATTCACCCCTCCACTTT CASSIRGQGYSPLHF
. TRBD1 TRBJ2-5 TRBV6-1 TGTGCCAGCAGTGAGACAGGGGGCTCAGAGACCCAGTACTTC CASSETGGSETQYF
many . TRBJ2-7 TRBV6-1 TGTGCCAGCAGGGGCAAACCCCAGCAGTACTTC CASRGKPQQYF
few . TRBJ2-3 TRBV21-1 TGTGCCAGCAGCAAGCCGCGGGGCGTTAGCACAGATACGCAGTATTTT CASSKPRGVSTDTQYF
. TRBD1 TRBJ2-1 TRBV7-9 TGTGCCAGCAGCCCTGGGGGAGGGACAGGGGAGCAGTTCTTC CASSPGGGTGEQFF
. TRBD2 TRBJ2-1 TRBV2 TGTGCCAGCAGTGAGGAGACTAGCGGGAGTCGGGATGAGCAGTTCTTC CASSEETSGSRDEQFF
few . TRBJ1-3 TRBV20-1 TGCAGTGCTAGAGGTTGGGACCCAACCAGTACGTCTGGAAACACCATATATTTT CSARGWDPTSTSGNTIYF
. . TRBJ2-1 TRBV2 TGTGCCAGCAGTGAAGCAGGTGGACCTCAGGAGCAGTTCTTC CASSEAGGPQEQFF
many . TRBJ1-2 TRBV16 TGTGCCAGCAGCCAATCAAACAGTTATAACTATGGCTACACCTTC CASSQSNSYNYGYTF
many . TRBJ2-5 TRBV11-2 TGTGCCAGCAGCTACAGTTCACTCCTAGGGGAAGAGACCCAGTACTTC CASSYSSLLGEETQYF
few TRBD2 TRBJ2-3 TRBV11-2 TGTGCCAGCATCCAATTCACTAGCGGTAACACAGATACGCAGTATTTT CASIQFTSGNTDTQYF
. TRBD1 TRBJ2-2 TRBV5-5 TGTGCCAGCAGCTTTGGCGTCGGGACAGGGGTCACCGGGGAGCTGTTTTTT CASSFGVGTGVTGELFF
. TRBD1 TRBJ1-2 TRBV10-3 TGTGCCATCAGTGAGCGGGACAGGGGCTATGGCTACACCTTC CAISERDRGYGYTF
once TRBD2 TRBJ2-1 TRBV20-1 TGCAGTGCTAGAGATATTAGCGGGAGCTCCTACAATGAGCAGTTCTTC CSARDISGSSYNEQFF
. . TRBJ1-5 TRBV12-3/TRBV12-4 TGTGCCAGCAGTTTGATAGGATATAGCAATCAGCCCCAGCATTTT CASSLIGYSNQPQHF
. . TRBJ1-1 TRBV19 TGTGCCAGTAGCAAGGGGGGGATGAACACTGAAGCTTTCTTT CASSKGGMNTEAFF
many . TRBJ2-7 TRBV10-3 TGTGCCATCAGTGTTAATTGGCAGTACTTC CAISVNWQYF
. . TRBJ1-1 TRBV4-1 TGCGCCAGCAGCCAAGATTCCCTTTTAGGTACTGGAACTGAAGCTTTCTTT CASSQDSLLGTGTEAFF
. TRBD1 TRBJ1-2 TRBV4-1 TGCGCCAGCAGCCAAGACCCGGGACAGGGCTATGGCTACACCTTC CASSQDPGQGYGYTF
. . TRBJ2-7 TRBV20-1 TGCAGTGCAACGGACACCAACTCCTACGAGCAGTACTTC CSATDTNSYEQYF